Described below is a single T cell receptor beta chain sequence and its context. After removal of 3 bases from V and 5 bases from J, the junction contained 3 bases not matched to a gene. The CDR3 loop spans 14 amino acids. From germline, CDR1 is SGDLS and CDR2 YYNGEE. This specimen belongs to a study of T cell clonotyping in hematopoietic cell transplantation. Clones were sequenced by immunoSEQ multiplex PCR, and TCRdb holds only the in-frame ones, with some missing. Of over 15,000 clones listed, around 85% are singletons. This receptor was identified in a woman aged 35 to 49 in good health. Some clones in this sample may be carry-over from other donors' samples. This chain joins TRBV9 and TRBJ2-1, with TRBD1 matching 9 bases. What was sequenced was peripheral blood mononuclear cells. This CDR3 reads CASSGNRGHNEQFF. CDR3 nucleotide sequence: TGTGCCAGCAGCGGTAACAGGGGGCACAATGAGCAGTTCTTC.